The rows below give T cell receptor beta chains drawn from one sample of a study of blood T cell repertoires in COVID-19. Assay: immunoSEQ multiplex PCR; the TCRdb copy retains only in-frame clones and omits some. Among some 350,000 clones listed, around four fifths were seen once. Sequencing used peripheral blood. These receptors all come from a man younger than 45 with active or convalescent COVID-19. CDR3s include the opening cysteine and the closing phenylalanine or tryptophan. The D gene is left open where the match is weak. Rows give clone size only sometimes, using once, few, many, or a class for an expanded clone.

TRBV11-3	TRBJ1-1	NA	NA	TGTGCCAGCAGCTTAGTCCGGGACAACGGTTTCTTT	CASSLVRDNGFF
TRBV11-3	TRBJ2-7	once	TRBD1	TGTGCCAGCAGTTCCCTACCGGGACAGGGGGAAAGGGGGCAGTACTTC	CASSSLPGQGERGQYF
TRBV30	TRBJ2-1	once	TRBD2	TGTGCCTGGAAGCGGGACGAGCCATACAATGAGCAGTTCTTC	CAWKRDEPYNEQFF
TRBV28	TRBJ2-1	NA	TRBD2	TGTGCCAGCAGTTTCCCTGCCGGGACTAAGCAGTTCTTC	CASSFPAGTKQFF
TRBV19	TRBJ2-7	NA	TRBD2	TGTGCCAGTAGTCGCCTTGGACTAGCGGAGCTCCCTTACGAGCAGTACTTC	CASSRLGLAELPYEQYF
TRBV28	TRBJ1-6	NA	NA	TGTGCCAGCAATACCTACGGTTCACCCCTCCACTTT	CASNTYGSPLHF
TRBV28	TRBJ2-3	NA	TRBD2	TGTGCCAGCAGACCCTTTAGCGGGATCACAACCACAGATACGCAGTATTTT	CASRPFSGITTTDTQYF
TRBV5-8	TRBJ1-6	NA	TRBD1	TGTGCCAGCAGCTGGGGGACAGGGAATTCACCCCTCCACTTT	CASSWGTGNSPLHF
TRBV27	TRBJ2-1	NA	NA	TGTGCCAGCAGCACAACAGGGCGCAGTGAGCAGTTCTTC	CASSTTGRSEQFF
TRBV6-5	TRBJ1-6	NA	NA	TGTGCCAGCAGTCCTTATGGAGGTAATTCACCCCTCCACTTT	CASSPYGGNSPLHF
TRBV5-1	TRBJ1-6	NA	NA	TGCGCCAGCAGCTTGGTGGGAGGGTTGAATAATTCACCCCTCCACTTT	CASSLVGGLNNSPLHF
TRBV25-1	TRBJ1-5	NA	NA	TGTGCCAGCAGTCAAGGCGGTTACAATCAGCCCCAGCATTTT	CASSQGGYNQPQHF
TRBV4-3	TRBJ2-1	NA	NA	TGCGCCAGCGGAGACTCCGCCTACAATGAGCAGTTCTTC	CASGDSAYNEQFF
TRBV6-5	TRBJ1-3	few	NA	TGTGCCATCACTTTGACAGCGAACTCTGGAAACACCATATATTTT	CAITLTANSGNTIYF
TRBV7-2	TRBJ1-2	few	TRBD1	TGTGCCAGCAGCCCATTCAGAACCGGGACAGGGAGTGGCTACACCTTC	CASSPFRTGTGSGYTF
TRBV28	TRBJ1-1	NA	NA	TGTGCCAGCGACACCTTGAACACTGAAGCTTTCTTT	CASDTLNTEAFF
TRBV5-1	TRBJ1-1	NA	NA	TGCGCCAGCAGCTTGGGACAGAGCACTGAAGCTTTCTTT	CASSLGQSTEAFF
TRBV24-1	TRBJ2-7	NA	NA	TGTGCCACCAGTTCCCCGGGATCCTACGAGCAGTACTTC	CATSSPGSYEQYF
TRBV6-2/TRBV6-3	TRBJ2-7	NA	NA	TGTGCCAGCAGTAGAGGCTACGAGCAGTACTTC	CASSRGYEQYF
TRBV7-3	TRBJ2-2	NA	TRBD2	TGTGCCAGCAGCTTATATTCTTCGCGGGAGGGAACCGGGGAGCTGTTTTTT	CASSLYSSREGTGELFF
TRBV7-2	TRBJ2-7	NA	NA	TGTGCCAGCAGCTTCCCAGGGTACGAGCAGTACTTC	CASSFPGYEQYF
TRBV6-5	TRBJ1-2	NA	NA	TGTGCCCTCTATACTGGGGCCTTCTATGGCTACACCTTC	CALYTGAFYGYTF
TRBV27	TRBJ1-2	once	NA	TGTGCCAGCTCCGACAGCCTTAACTATGGCTACACCTTC	CASSDSLNYGYTF
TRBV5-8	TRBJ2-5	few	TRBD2	TGTGCCAGCAGCTCCGGACTAGCGGCCCTACAAGAGACCCAGTACTTC	CASSSGLAALQETQYF
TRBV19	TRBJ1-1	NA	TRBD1	TGTGCCAGTAGTAAGGGACAGGGGTGGAACACTGAAGCTTTCTTT	CASSKGQGWNTEAFF
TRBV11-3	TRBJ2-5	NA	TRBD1	TGTGCCAGCAGCTTAGGACAGGGTCCGGAGGAGACCCAGTACTTC	CASSLGQGPEETQYF
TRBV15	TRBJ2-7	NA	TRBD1	TGTGCCACCAGCAGCAGGGGGATTAGCTCCTACGAGCAGTACTTC	CATSSRGISSYEQYF
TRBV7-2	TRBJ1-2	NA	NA	TGTGCCTCGGGGGGCTACACCTTC	CASGGYTF
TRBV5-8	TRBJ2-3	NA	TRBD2	TGTGCCAGCAGCTCCGGGACTAGCGGGCCATGGGGAGATACGCAGTATTTT	CASSSGTSGPWGDTQYF
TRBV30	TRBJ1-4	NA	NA	TGTGCCTGGAGATTGCAGTCTAATGAAAAACTGTTTTTT	CAWRLQSNEKLFF
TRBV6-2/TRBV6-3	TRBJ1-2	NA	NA	TGTGCCAGCAGTCCGCGGGGGGAACCTGGCTACACCTTC	CASSPRGEPGYTF
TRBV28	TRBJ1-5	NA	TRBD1	TGTGCCAGCAGCGGGGGGGACCGGGACAGGGTCAATCAGCCCCAGCATTTT	CASSGGDRDRVNQPQHF
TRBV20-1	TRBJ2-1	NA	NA	TGCAGTGCTAGAGATCGGTATGAGCAGTTCTTC	CSARDRYEQFF
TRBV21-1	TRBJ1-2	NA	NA	TGTGCCAGCAGCCCCCGCCCGCGGGGGAAACGCTACACCTTC	CASSPRPRGKRYTF
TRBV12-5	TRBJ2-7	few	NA	TGTGCTAGTGGCCGCGGAGGGACCCACGAGCAGTACTTC	CASGRGGTHEQYF
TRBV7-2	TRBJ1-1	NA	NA	TGTGCCAGCAGCTCCCGGACAGTTACCCGCACTGAAGCTTTCTTT	CASSSRTVTRTEAFF
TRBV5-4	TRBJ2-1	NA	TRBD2	TGTGCCAGCAGCCAGACTAGCGGGTCGTACAATGAGCAGTTCTTC	CASSQTSGSYNEQFF
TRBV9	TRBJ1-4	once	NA	TGTGCCAGCAGCGCTGAAGGGGCAACTAATGAAAAACTGTTTTTT	CASSAEGATNEKLFF
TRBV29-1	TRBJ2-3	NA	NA	TGCAGCGTTGTACTTTCCCCCACAGATACGCAGTATTTT	CSVVLSPTDTQYF
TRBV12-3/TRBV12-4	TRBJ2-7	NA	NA	TGTGCCAGCAGTTTTATGGGCCCCCTCGAGCAGTACTTC	CASSFMGPLEQYF
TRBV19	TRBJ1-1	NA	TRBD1	TGTGCCAGTAGTGTCGGACAGGGGAACACTGAAGCTTTCTTT	CASSVGQGNTEAFF
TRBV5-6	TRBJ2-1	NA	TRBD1	TGTGCCAGCAGCTTGGTAGGGGGCGGCCACAATGAGCAGTTCTTC	CASSLVGGGHNEQFF
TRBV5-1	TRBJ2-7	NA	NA	TGCGCCAGCAGCTTCCGCGGGGGCCGGATTGACGAGCAGTACTTC	CASSFRGGRIDEQYF
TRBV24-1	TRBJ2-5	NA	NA	TGTGCCACCAGTGATTTGCAGGGCAGACAAGAGACCCAGTACTTC	CATSDLQGRQETQYF
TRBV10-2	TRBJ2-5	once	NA	TGCGCCAGCAGTGAACCAGAAGAGACCCAGTACTTC	CASSEPEETQYF
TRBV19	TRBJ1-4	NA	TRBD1	TGTGCCAGTGGCCTCCTGACAGGGGGGGTTTGGGCTAATGAAAAACTGTTTTTT	CASGLLTGGVWANEKLFF
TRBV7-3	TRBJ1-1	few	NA	TGTGCCAGCAGCTATGCGGGGTACGGGAACACTGAAGCTTTCTTT	CASSYAGYGNTEAFF
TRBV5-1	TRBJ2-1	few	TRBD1	TGCGCCAGCAGCTGGGCAGGGGGCTTGGATGAGCAGTTCTTC	CASSWAGGLDEQFF
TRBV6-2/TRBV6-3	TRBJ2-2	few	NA	TGTGCCAGCAGTTACTCGACGTCGGGCACCGGGGAGCTGTTTTTT	CASSYSTSGTGELFF
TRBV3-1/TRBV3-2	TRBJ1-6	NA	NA	TGTGCCAGCAGCCAGGGCATCCAGGGATTAGGGTCACCCCTCCACTTT	CASSQGIQGLGSPLHF